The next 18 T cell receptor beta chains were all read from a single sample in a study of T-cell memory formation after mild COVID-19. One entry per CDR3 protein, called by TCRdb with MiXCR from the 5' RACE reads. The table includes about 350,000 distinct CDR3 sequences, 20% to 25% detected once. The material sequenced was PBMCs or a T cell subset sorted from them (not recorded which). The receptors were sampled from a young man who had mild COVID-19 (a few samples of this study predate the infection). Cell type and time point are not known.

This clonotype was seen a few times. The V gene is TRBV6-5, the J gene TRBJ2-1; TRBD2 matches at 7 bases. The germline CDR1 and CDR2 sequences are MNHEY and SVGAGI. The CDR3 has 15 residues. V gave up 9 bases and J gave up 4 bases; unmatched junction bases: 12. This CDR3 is CASGGGRSHYNEQFF. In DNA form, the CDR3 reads TGTGCCAGTGGGGGGGGGAGGTCCCATTACAATGAGCAGTTCTTC.

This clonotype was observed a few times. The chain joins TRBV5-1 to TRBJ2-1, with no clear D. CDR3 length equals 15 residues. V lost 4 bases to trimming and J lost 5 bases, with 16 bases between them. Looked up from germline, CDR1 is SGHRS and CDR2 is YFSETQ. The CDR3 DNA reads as TGCGCCAGCAGCCCCTCTAGATCCCGTAACAATGAGCAGTTCTTC. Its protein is CASSPSRSRNNEQFF.

The CDR3 here is CSVEGINTEAFF. The CDR3 DNA sequence: TGCAGCGTTGAAGGGATCAACACTGAAGCTTTCTTT. The chain is built from TRBV29-1 and TRBJ1-1; no definite D call. Trimming shortened V by 1 base and J by 2 bases, and 5 bases separated the two germline ends. The CDR3 is 12 amino acids. Germline lookup yields CDR1 SQVTM and CDR2 ANQGSEA.

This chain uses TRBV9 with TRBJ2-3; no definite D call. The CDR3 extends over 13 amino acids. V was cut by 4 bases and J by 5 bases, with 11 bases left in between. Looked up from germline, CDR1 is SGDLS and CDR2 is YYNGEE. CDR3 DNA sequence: TGTGCCAGCAGCTCCCGTCCCGTAGATACGCAGTATTTT. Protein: CASSSRPVDTQYF.

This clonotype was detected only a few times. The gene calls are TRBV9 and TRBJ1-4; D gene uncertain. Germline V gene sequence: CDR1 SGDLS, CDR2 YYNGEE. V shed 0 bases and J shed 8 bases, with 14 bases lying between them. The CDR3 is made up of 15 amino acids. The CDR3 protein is CASSVAWGGEEKLFF. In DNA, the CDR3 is TGTGCCAGCAGCGTAGCTTGGGGAGGTGAAGAAAAACTGTTTTTT. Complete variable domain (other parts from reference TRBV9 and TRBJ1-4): DSGVTQTPKHLITATGQRVTLRCSPRSGDLSVYWYQQSLDQGLQFLIQYYNGEERAKGNILERFSAQQFPDLHSELNLSSLELGDSALYFCASSVAWGGEEKLFFGSGTQLSVL.

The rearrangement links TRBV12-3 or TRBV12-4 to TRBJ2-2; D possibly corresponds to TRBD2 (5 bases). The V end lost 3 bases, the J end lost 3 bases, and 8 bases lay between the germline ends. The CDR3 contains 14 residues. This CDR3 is CASSFEGYTGELFF. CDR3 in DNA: TGTGCCAGCAGTTTTGAGGGATACACCGGGGAGCTGTTTTTT.

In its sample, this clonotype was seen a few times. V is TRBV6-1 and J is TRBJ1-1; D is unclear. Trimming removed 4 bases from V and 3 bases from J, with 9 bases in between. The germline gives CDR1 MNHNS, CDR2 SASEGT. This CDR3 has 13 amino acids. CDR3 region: CASSAPGHTEAFF. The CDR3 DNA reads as TGTGCCAGCAGTGCGCCCGGACACACTGAAGCTTTCTTT.

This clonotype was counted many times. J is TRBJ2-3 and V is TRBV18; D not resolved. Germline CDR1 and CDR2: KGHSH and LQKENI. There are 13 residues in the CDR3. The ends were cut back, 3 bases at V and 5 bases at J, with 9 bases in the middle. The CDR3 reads CASSPVGGDTQYF. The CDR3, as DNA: TGTGCCAGCTCACCGGTGGGTGGAGATACGCAGTATTTT.

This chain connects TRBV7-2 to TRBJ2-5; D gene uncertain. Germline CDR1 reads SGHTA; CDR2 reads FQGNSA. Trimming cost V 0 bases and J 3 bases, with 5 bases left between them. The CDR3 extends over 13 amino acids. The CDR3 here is CASSLATKETQYF. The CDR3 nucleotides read TGTGCCAGCAGCTTAGCCACCAAAGAGACCCAGTACTTC. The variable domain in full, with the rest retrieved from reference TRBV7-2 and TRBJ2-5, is GAGVSQSPSNKVTEKGKDVELRCDPISGHTALYWYRQSLGQGLEFLIYFQGNSAPDKSGLPSDRFSAERTGGSVSTLTIQRTQQEDSAVYLCASSLATKETQYFGPGTRLLVL.

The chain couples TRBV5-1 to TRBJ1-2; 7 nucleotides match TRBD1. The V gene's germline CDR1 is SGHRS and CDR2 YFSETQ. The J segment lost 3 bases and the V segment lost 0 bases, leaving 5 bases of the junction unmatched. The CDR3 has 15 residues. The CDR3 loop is CASSLDAGGYYGYTF. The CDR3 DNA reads TGCGCCAGCAGCTTGGATGCAGGGGGGTACTATGGCTACACCTTC. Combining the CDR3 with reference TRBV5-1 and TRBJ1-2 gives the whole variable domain KAGVTQTPRYLIKTRGQQVTLSCSPISGHRSVSWYQQTPGQGLQFLFEYFSETQRNKGNFPGRFSGRQFSNSRSEMNVSTLELGDSALYLCASSLDAGGYYGYTFGSGTRLTVV.

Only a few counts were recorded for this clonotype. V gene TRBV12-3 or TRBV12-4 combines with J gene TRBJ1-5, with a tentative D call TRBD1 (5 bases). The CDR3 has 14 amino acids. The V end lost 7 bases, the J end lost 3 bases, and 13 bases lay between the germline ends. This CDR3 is CASTLGGDNQPQHF. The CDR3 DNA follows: TGTGCCAGCACCCTTGGGGGGGACAATCAGCCCCAGCATTTT.

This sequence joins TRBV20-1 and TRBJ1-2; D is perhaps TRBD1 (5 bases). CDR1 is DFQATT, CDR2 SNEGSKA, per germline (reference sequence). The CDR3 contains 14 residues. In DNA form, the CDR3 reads TGCGGAACGGACCCGGGGGGGATAGCCTATGGCTACACCTTC. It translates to CGTDPGGIAYGYTF.

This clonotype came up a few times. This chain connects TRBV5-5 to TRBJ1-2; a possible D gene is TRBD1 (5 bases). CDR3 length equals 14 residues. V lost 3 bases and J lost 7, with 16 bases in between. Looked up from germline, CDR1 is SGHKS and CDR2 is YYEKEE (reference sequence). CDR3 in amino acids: CASSSRWGVGGYTF. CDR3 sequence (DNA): TGTGCCAGCAGCTCCCGATGGGGGGTCGGTGGCTACACCTTC.

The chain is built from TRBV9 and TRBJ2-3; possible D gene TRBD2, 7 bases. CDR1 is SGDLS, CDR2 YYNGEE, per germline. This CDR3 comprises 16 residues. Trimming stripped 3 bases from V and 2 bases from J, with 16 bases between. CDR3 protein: CASSARGEGVTDTQYF. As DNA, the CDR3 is TGTGCCAGCAGCGCCCGGGGGGAGGGGGTCACAGATACGCAGTATTTT.

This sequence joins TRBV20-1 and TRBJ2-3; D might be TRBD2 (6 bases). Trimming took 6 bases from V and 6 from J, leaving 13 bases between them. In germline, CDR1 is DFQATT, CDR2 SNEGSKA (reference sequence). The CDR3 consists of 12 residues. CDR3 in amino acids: CSAPTSGDTQYF. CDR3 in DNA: TGCAGTGCCCCCACGAGCGGGGATACGCAGTATTTT.

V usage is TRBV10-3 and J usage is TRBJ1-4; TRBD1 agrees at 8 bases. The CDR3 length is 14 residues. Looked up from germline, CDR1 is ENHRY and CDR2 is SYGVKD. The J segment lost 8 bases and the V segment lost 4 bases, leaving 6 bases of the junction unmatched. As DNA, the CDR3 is TGTGCCATCAGTGGGACAGGGAATTCCGAAAAACTGTTTTTT. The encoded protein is CAISGTGNSEKLFF.

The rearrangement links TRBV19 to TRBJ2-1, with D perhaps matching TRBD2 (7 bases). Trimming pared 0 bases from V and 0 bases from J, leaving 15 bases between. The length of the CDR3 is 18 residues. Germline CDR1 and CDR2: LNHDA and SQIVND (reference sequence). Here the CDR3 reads CASSIEGGHSRSYNEQFF. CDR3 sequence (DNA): TGTGCCAGTAGTATAGAGGGGGGGCATAGTCGCTCCTACAATGAGCAGTTCTTC.

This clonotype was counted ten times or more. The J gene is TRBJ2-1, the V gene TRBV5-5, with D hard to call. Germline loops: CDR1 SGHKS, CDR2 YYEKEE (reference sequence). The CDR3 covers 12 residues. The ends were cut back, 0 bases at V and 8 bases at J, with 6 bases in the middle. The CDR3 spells CASSLAGYEQFF. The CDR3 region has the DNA TGTGCCAGCAGCTTGGCGGGTTATGAGCAGTTCTTC.